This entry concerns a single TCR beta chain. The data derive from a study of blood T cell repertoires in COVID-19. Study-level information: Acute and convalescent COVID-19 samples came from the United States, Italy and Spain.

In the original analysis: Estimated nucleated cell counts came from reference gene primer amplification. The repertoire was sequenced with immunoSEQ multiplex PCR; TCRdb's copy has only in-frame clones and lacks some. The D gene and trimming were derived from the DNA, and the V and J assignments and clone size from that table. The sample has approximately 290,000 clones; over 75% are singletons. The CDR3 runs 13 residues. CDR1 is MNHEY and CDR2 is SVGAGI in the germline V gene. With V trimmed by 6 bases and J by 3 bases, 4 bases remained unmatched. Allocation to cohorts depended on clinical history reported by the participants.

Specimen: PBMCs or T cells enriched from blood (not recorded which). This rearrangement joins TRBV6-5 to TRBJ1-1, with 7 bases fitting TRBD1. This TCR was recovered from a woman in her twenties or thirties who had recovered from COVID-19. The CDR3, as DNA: TGTGCCAGCAGACAGGGGCGTTACACTGAAGCTTTCTTT. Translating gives CASRQGRYTEAFF.